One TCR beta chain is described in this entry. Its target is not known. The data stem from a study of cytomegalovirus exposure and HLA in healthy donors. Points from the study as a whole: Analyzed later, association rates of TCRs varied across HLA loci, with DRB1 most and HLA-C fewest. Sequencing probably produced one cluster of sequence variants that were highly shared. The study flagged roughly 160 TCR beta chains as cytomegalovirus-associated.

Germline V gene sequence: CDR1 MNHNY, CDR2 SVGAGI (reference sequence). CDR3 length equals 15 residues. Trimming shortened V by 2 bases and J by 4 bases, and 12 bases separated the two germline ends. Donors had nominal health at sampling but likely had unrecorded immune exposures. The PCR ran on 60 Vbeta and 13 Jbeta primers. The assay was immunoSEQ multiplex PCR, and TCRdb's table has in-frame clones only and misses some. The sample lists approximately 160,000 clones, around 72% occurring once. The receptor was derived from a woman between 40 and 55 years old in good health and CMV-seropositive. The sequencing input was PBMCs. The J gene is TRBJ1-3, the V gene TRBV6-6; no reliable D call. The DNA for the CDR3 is TGTGCCAGCAGTTACACCCGGGAAGGAGGAAACACCATATATTTT. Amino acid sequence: CASSYTREGGNTIYF.